These 14 T cell receptor beta chains came from one sample sequenced in a study of blood T cell repertoires in COVID-19. The data were produced by immunoSEQ multiplex PCR, yet TCRdb's version contains in-frame clones alone and is incomplete. The top ten clones hold roughly 12% of a sample with fewer than 450,000 clones, around 88% of them seen once. Specimen: peripheral blood. Receptor source: a woman aged 50 to 60 with COVID-19, enrolled during active disease.

This clone was picked up a small number of times. The J gene is TRBJ1-2, the V gene TRBV4-2; D gene uncertain. CDR1 LGHNA and CDR2 YNFKEQ come from the germline V gene. Between the trimmed V and J ends, which lost 0 bases and 5 bases, there was a span of 13 bases. The CDR3 is 15 amino acids. CDR3: CASSQDQRPEYGYTF. In DNA form, the CDR3 reads TGTGCCAGCAGCCAAGATCAGCGGCCTGAGTATGGCTACACCTTC.

This chain joins TRBV6-1 and TRBJ1-1; tentative D call: TRBD1 (6 bases). This CDR3 has 17 residues. Germline values: CDR1 MNHNS, CDR2 SASEGT. Trimming pared 1 base from V and 5 bases from J, leaving 20 bases between. CDR3 bases: TGTGCCAGCAGTGAAGTCCATCTTGGGGGCCCGGGGACTGAAGCTTTCTTT. It yields the protein CASSEVHLGGPGTEAFF.

This sequence joins TRBV19 and TRBJ1-5; D unclear. This CDR3 spans 13 amino acids. Germline lookup yields CDR1 LNHDA and CDR2 SQIVND (reference sequence). V shed 5 bases and J shed 7 bases, with 12 bases lying between them. The CDR3 nucleotides are TGTGCCAGTAGTCTCTGGACTGAGCAGCCCCAGCATTTT. This encodes CASSLWTEQPQHF.

The rearrangement links TRBV6-5 to TRBJ2-7; a weak D match, TRBD1 (6 bases). CDR1 MNHEY and CDR2 SVGAGI come from the germline V gene. This CDR3 has 14 residues. V shed 0 bases and J shed 5 bases, with 11 bases lying between them. DNA for the CDR3: TGTGCCAGCAGTTACTCGTCAGGGGCGGACGAGCAGTACTTC. Its protein product is CASSYSSGADEQYF.

V usage is TRBV27 and J usage is TRBJ1-2, with TRBD1 matching over 7 bases. The ends lost 0 bases at V and 4 bases at J; junction bases unmatched: 5. The CDR3 extends over 15 amino acids. Germline CDR1 MNHEY, CDR2 SMNVEV (reference sequence). The CDR3 loop reads CASSLSPGGTYGYTF. In DNA, the CDR3 is TGTGCCAGCAGTTTATCCCCAGGGGGGACCTATGGCTACACCTTC.

This clone was found once. V is TRBV7-8 and J is TRBJ2-7, with a tentative D call TRBD1 (6 bases). Germline V gives CDR1 SGHVS, CDR2 FQNEAQ. CDR3 length: 13 residues. Between the trimmed V and J ends, which lost 3 bases and 6 bases, there was a span of 12 bases. DNA for the CDR3: TGTGCCAGCAGCTTGGCCGGGACAACCGAGCAGTACTTC. Translating gives CASSLAGTTEQYF.

The chain is built from TRBV5-1 and TRBJ1-1, with D unclear. The V end lost 4 bases, the J end lost 2 bases, and 6 bases lay between the germline ends. The length of the CDR3 is 12 residues. The germline V gene encodes CDR1 SGHRS and CDR2 YFSETQ. CDR3 amino acids: CASSGGNTEAFF. The CDR3 bases are TGCGCCAGCAGCGGAGGTAACACTGAAGCTTTCTTT. Filled out from reference TRBV5-1 and TRBJ1-1, the complete variable domain reads KAGVTQTPRYLIKTRGQQVTLSCSPISGHRSVSWYQQTPGQGLQFLFEYFSETQRNKGNFPGRFSGRQFSNSRSEMNVSTLELGDSALYLCASSGGNTEAFFGQGTRLTVV.

V and J are TRBV6-5 and TRBJ2-1; 12 nucleotides line up with TRBD2. The CDR3 runs 16 residues. V gave up 4 bases and J gave up 8 bases; unmatched junction bases: 9. The germline gives CDR1 MNHEY, CDR2 SVGAGI. CDR3 DNA sequence: TGTGCCAGCAGTTCGCTAGCGGGGGGGAAAAGAGATGAGCAGTTCTTC. Translation: CASSSLAGGKRDEQFF.

The CDR3 region is CASSFQGGRGEPQHF. The CDR3 nucleotides are TGTGCCAGCAGTTTTCAGGGGGGTAGGGGTGAGCCCCAGCATTTT. The gene calls are TRBV2 and TRBJ1-5; the match to TRBD1 covers 7 bases. This CDR3 spans 15 amino acids. Per germline, CDR1 SNHLY and CDR2 FYNNEI. V dropped 5 bases and J dropped 8; count of bases not matched to a gene: 12. The complete variable domain, with remaining parts taken from reference TRBV2 and TRBJ1-5, reads EPEVTQTPSHQVTQMGQEVILRCVPISNHLYFYWYRQILGQKVEFLVSFYNNEISEKSEIFDDQFSVERPDGSNFTLKIRSTKLEDSAMYFCASSFQGGRGEPQHFGDGTRLSIL.

J is TRBJ2-3 and V is TRBV9; 7 bases agree with TRBD2. The CDR3 runs to 17 residues. In germline, CDR1 is SGDLS, CDR2 YYNGEE. Trimming cost V 1 base and J 2 bases; bases outside gene matches: 10. The CDR3 region is CASSVSVGGINTDTQYF. The CDR3, as DNA: TGTGCCAGCAGCGTAAGTGTCGGGGGGATAAACACAGATACGCAGTATTTT.

Here the CDR3 reads CASSRTGNNEKLFF. DNA of the CDR3: TGTGCCAGCAGCCGTACAGGGAACAATGAAAAACTGTTTTTT. V and J are TRBV3-1 (or the pseudogene TRBV3-2) and TRBJ1-4, with D possibly TRBD1 on 6 matching bases. This CDR3 is 14 amino acids long. The germline gives CDR1 LGHDT, CDR2 YNNKEL (reference sequence). V was trimmed by 4 bases and J by 5 bases, leaving 11 bases between them.

This clone was found once. The CDR3 bases are TGTGCCAGCAGTTTCCAACAGGGGGCTGGGTACAATGAGCAGTTCTTC. Its protein is CASSFQQGAGYNEQFF. The chain joins TRBV28 to TRBJ2-1, with TRBD1 identical over 9 bases. CDR3 length: 16 residues. Germline V CDR1 and CDR2: MDHEN, SYDVKM. J was trimmed by 4 bases and V by 3 bases; bases with no gene match: 7. Based on the CDR3 plus reference TRBV28 and TRBJ2-1, the full variable domain is DVKVTQSSRYLVKRTGEKVFLECVQDMDHENMFWYRQDPGLGLRLIYFSYDVKMKEKGDIPEGYSVSREKKERFSLILESASTNQTSMYLCASSFQQGAGYNEQFFGPGTRLTVL.

The chain has TRBV10-3 and TRBJ1-6; 12 bases fit TRBD1. The germline CDR1 and CDR2 sequences are ENHRY and SYGVKD. Trimming cost V 6 bases and J 14 bases; bases outside gene matches: 11. The CDR3 consists of 15 residues. This CDR3 reads CAISDTGTGGEALHF. The CDR3 region has the DNA TGTGCCATCAGCGACACCGGGACAGGGGGCGAAGCCCTCCACTTT.

V is TRBV19 and J is TRBJ1-5; no definite D call. This CDR3 has 15 amino acids. The germline CDR1 and CDR2 sequences are LNHDA and SQIVND (reference sequence). Trimming stripped 1 base from V and 7 bases from J, with 14 bases between. CDR3 region: CASSIGGGREQPQHF. In DNA form, the CDR3 reads TGTGCCAGTAGTATAGGCGGAGGGAGGGAGCAGCCCCAGCATTTT.